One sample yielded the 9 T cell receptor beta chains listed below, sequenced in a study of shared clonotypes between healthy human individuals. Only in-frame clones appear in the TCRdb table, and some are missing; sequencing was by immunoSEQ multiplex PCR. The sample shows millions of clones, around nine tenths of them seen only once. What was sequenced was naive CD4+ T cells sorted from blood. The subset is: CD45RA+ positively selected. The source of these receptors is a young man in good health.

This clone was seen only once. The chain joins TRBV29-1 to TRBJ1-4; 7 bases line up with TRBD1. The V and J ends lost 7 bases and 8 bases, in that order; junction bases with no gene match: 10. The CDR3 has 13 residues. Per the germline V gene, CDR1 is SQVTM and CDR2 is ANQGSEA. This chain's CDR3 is CSARTGGNEKLFF. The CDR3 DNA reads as TGCAGCGCCCGGACAGGAGGGAACGAAAAACTGTTTTTT.

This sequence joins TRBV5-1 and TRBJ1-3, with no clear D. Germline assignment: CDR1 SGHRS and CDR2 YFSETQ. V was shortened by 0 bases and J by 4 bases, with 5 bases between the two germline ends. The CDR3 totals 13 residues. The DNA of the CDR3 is TGCGCCAGCAGCTTGGCCGGGGGAAACACCATATATTTT. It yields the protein CASSLAGGNTIYF.

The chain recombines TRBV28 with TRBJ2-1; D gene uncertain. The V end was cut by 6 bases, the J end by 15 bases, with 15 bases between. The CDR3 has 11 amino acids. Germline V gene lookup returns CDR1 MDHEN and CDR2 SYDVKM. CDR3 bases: TGTGCCAGCAGCTCGGGTTTAATCGGGTTCTTC. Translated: CASSSGLIGFF.

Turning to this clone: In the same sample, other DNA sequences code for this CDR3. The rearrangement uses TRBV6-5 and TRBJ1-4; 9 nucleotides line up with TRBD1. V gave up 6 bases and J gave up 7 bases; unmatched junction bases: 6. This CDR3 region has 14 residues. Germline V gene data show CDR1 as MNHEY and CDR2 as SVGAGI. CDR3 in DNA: TGTGCCAGCAGCGAACAGGGGGCGGGTGAAAAACTGTTTTTT. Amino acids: CASSEQGAGEKLFF.

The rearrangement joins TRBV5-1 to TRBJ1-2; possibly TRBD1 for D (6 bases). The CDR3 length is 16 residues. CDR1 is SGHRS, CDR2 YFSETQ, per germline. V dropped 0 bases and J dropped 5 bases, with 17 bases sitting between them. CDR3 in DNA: TGCGCCAGCAGCTTGGGTCGGCAGGGGTTCGGGTATGGCTACACCTTC. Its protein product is CASSLGRQGFGYGYTF.

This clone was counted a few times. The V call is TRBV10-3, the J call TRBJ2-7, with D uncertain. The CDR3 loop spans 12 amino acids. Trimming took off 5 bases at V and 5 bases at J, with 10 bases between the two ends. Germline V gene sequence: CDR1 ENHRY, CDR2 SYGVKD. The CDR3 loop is CAISPSFHEQYF. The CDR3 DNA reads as TGTGCCATCAGTCCCTCTTTCCACGAGCAGTACTTC.

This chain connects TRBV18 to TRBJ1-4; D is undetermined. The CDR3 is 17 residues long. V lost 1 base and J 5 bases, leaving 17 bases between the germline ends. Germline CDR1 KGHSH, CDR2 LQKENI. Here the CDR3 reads CASSPLVEIPINEKLFF. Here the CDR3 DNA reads TGTGCCAGCTCACCACTAGTCGAGATTCCAATAAATGAAAAACTGTTTTTT.

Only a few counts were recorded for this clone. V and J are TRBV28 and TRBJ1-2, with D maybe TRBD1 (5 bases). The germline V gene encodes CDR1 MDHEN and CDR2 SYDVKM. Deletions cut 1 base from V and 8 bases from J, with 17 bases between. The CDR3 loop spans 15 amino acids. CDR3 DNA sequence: TGTGCCAGCAGTTTATTGTCGCGCCTAGGGGACGGCTACACCTTC. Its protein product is CASSLLSRLGDGYTF.

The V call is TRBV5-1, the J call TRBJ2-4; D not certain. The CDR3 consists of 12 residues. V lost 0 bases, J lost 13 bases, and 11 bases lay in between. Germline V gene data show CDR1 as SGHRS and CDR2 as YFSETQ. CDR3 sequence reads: CASSLEGTKQYF. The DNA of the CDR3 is TGCGCCAGCAGCTTGGAGGGTACTAAACAGTACTTC. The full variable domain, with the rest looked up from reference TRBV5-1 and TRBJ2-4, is KAGVTQTPRYLIKTRGQQVTLSCSPISGHRSVSWYQQTPGQGLQFLFEYFSETQRNKGNFPGRFSGRQFSNSRSEMNVSTLELGDSALYLCASSLEGTKQYFGAGTRLSVL.